Listed below are T cell receptor beta chains from one sample, sequenced in a study of T cell repertoires in cytomegalovirus infection. TCRdb re-called the reads through MiXCR, storing one row per CDR3 protein. The sample records approximately 260,000 distinct CDR3 sequences, more than 15% being singletons. Sequencing was done on a sample of CD8+ T cells from PBMCs. Source of these receptors: a human donor in good health (CMV status not recorded). Some clones in this sample may be carry-over from other donors' samples. Each CDR3 is given without its conserved first and last residue.

TRBV7-6	ASSGLVQDNTGELF
TRBV7-2	ASSAGAHNEQF
TRBV6-6	ASSYGGQTYEQY
TRBV28	ASSLYPSAAYNEQF
TRBV28	ASSPADQNTEAF
TRBV28	ASSTPTGQYSYNEQF
TRBV20-1	SARDYGVEQY
TRBV19	ASGFLLTDTQY
TRBV28	ASSLSGTDLTYEQY
TRBV10-3	AISESRGGDGYT
TRBV11-2	ASSSGRITETGTEDYGYT
TRBV29-1	SVEDGTGGGAVIGAF
TRBV28	ASSPGQPYEQY
TRBV7-3	ASSPSGGGEAEAF
TRBV5-6	ASSFLPVVAGDLYQETQY
TRBV12-3/TRBV12-4	ASSLKWGRSDEDEKLF
TRBV12-3/TRBV12-4	ASRARDRALATGELF
TRBV6-1	ASSERLYNEQF
TRBV6-6	ASSYSFTGTDTQY
TRBV6-4	ASSAGTGPTYEQY
TRBV5-6	ASSLPMRLAGGIYNEQF
TRBV12-3/TRBV12-4	ASSPSAGTEAF
TRBV7-9	ASSPQGEKLF
TRBV4-1	ASSQVGGVDTGELF
TRBV28	ASSLPRLSPLH
TRBV5-6	ASSLERERAPEAF
TRBV7-9	ASSRPRPRETQY
TRBV6-1	ASKETGSQPQH
TRBV11-1	ASSPVDAGYEQY
TRBV7-2	ASSIHRGVATEAF
TRBV5-1	ASSLDSGGYRSPLH
TRBV4-1	ASSLRTLDDNEQF
TRBV7-9	ASSLEYSSYEQY
TRBV6-6	ASLLEWGGGTEVF
TRBV9	ASSVGAGGPNLRGYT